This entry is about one TCR beta chain. The specificity of this receptor is unknown. No base quality information exists; no much larger clone differs at one position. All of the isolated RNA was reverse transcribed with the High Capacity cDNA Reverse Transcription Kit, so expressed TCRB transcripts were sequenced. Naive, central memory and regulatory T cell samples underwent deep immunoSEQ sequencing, averaging about 3.57 million total reads per sample. After sorted cells were lysed in RLT buffer, RNA was extracted with DNase-treated RNeasy Micro or Mini kits, with the choice depending on cell number. To prevent cross-contamination, every cell subset was processed on its own, while patient and healthy donor samples were processed together. Using the immunoSEQ multiplex PCR, TCRB sequences were amplified from cDNA into 87-bp fragments spanning the CDR3 region. Sequencing of the amplicons was done on the Illumina HiSeq platform. On the authors' methods: Synthetic template baselines were used to correct PCR bias computationally, reads within Hamming distance 2 were collapsed, and singletons that could not be merged were discarded. Reads were aligned against IMGT to assign V, D and J genes, CDR3 length and insertions or deletions at six rearrangement sites. Within each subset, clonotype counts were normalized to sorted cell number, and only after that were true diversity and Gini coefficients computed with the tcR R package. Repertoire sharing was quantified using the overlap coefficient calculated on TCRB nucleotide sequences. TCRdb stores this immuneACCESS table with in-frame sequences only. Part of the clones is absent; in the studies checked, under half of the shortfall reflects unresolved V genes, and no reason is known for the rest. The D gene and trimming were derived from the DNA, and the V and J assignments and clone size from that table. Within this sample are around 70,000 clones, with roughly 50% of them counted one time only. The ten largest account for roughly 0.65% of the sample.

This sample stems from a study of beta chain features in type 1 diabetes (dated by TCRdb to the late 2010s). In the study overall: Mean age, gender distribution, total cell number and subset yield were not different between patients and healthy donors. A total of 107,917,701 sorted cells were examined across all samples, and the number of cells per subset was strongly correlated with RNA yield. The study compared the TCRB repertoires of sorted circulating CD4+ T cell subsets in recently diagnosed type 1 diabetes patients with those in matched healthy donors. Whereas all 30 or so donors provided naive and central memory subsets, regulatory and stem cell-like memory subsets were isolated from just 8 patients and roughly 8 healthy donors. The study at large found these results: Only small numbers of individuals were included in the HLA sub-analyses, which left unresolved whether HLA type had any influence on TCRB rearrangement. At VDJ recombination sites, type 1 diabetes patients had fewer insertions and more deleted nucleotides, which implies abnormalities in thymic rearrangement. Type 1 diabetes patients showed a moderate but significant shortening of TCRB CDR3 length in all four CD4+ subsets. The naive, central memory and regulatory TCRB repertoires appeared to resemble one another more closely among patients than among healthy donors. Because cDNA rather than genomic DNA was sequenced, highly expressing activated cells could have been over-represented, although no difference in activation and CD3 levels was found between groups. PCR might favor shorter templates, but patient and control samples were amplified and corrected together, so any skew would affect both groups equally.

Counted from cysteine to phenylalanine, this CDR3 has 16 amino acids. The DNA shown is the 48-base CDR3, in frame from base 1. Unmatched junction bases come to 3, with V trimmed by 4 bases and J by 0 bases. Reading the germline V gene (reference sequence) gives CDR1 SGHNT and CDR2 YYREEE. Each donor gave one peripheral blood draw, approximately 110 mL on average, collected into heparinised tubes. Naive, central memory, regulatory and stem cell-like memory CD4+ T cells were sorted on a BD FACSAria II using a panel including CD45RO, CCR7, CD25, CD127, CD95 and CD27. A purity above 95% was achieved for all sorted populations. PBMCs were isolated immediately by Lymphoprep density gradient centrifugation and stained directly without culture. To minimize batch effects, samples were stained and sorted in pairs, one healthy donor with one patient per experiment.

The chain couples TRBV5-4 to TRBJ2-6; 8 nucleotides in the junction match TRBD2. The sequence derives from a man aged 30-40 years with type 1 diabetes. Material for sequencing was central memory CD4+ T cells from blood. The nucleotides are TGTGCCAGCAGCAAAGCGGGAGCCTCTGGGGCCAACGTCCTGACTTTC. This codes for CASSKAGASGANVLTF.